The entry below gives a single TCR beta chain sequence along with its context. Its antigen is still unknown. From germline, CDR1 is ENHRY and CDR2 SYGVKD. With 6 bases removed from V and 2 bases from J, the gap between germline ends came to 16 bases. The CDR3 length is 15 residues. This sample is drawn from a study of beta chain features in type 1 diabetes. Investigators reverse transcribed all isolated RNA, so they sequenced expressed TCRB transcripts. The protocol was immunoSEQ multiplex PCR, while the TCRdb copy is restricted to in-frame clones and leaves out a portion. The sample records about 620,000 clones, around a sixth being singletons. The study's findings and limits: In these data, an HLA type influence on TCRB rearrangement remained unresolved.

Sequencing was carried out using naive CD4+ T cells from blood. The sequence derives from a man aged 18 to 35 in good health. This chain connects TRBV10-3 to TRBJ2-5; the D gene is possibly TRBD1 (6 bases). The CDR3 region is CAIRDRGQGQETQYF. CDR3 in DNA: TGTGCCATCAGGGATCGCGGGCAGGGGCAAGAGACCCAGTACTTC.